A single sample gave rise to the 16 T cell receptor beta chains below, sequenced in a study of cytotoxic CD8 clonotypes in ibrutinib-treated CLL. Repertoires were generated with immunoSEQ multiplex PCR, while TCRdb's copy carries only in-frame clones and drops some. The data contain some 98,000 clones, almost 80% of them singletons. Sequenced here: PBMCs, sampled after 12 months of ibrutinib treatment. These receptors all come from a human donor with chronic lymphocytic leukemia.

CDR3 sequence reads: CASSEDSYNEQFF. As DNA, the CDR3 is TGTGCCAGCAGTGAGGACTCCTACAATGAGCAGTTCTTC. V gene TRBV6-1 combines with J gene TRBJ2-1; D remains ambiguous. Germline V gene lookup returns CDR1 MNHNS and CDR2 SASEGT. The CDR3 has 13 amino acids. Between the trimmed V and J ends, which lost 3 bases and 0 bases, there was a span of 3 bases.

The DNA for the CDR3 is TGTGCCAGCTCACCTCGGACAGCAAACACTGAAGCTTTCTTT. This encodes CASSPRTANTEAFF. The chain has TRBV18 and TRBJ1-1, with a weak D call TRBD1 (6 bases). CDR3 length equals 14 residues. V was cut by 3 bases and J by 2 bases, with 10 bases left in between. Looked up from germline, CDR1 is KGHSH and CDR2 is LQKENI.

V and J are TRBV5-6 and TRBJ2-7, with D possibly being TRBD2 (6 bases). V was shortened by 4 bases and J by 7 bases, with 24 bases between the two germline ends. This CDR3 is built from 16 residues. CDR1 is SGHDT and CDR2 is YYEEEE in the germline V gene. In DNA, the CDR3 is TGTGCCAGCAGCCTTTTGACCGGGACCGGGAGTGTGGAGCAGTACTTC. Residues: CASSLLTGTGSVEQYF.

The V gene is TRBV5-5, the J gene TRBJ2-1, with TRBD2 as a possible D gene (5 bases). This CDR3 has 15 amino acids. Germline CDR1 reads SGHKS; CDR2 reads YYEKEE (reference sequence). Deletions cut 0 bases from V and 7 bases from J, with 14 bases between. CDR3 residues: CASSLERIAWNEQFF. Here the CDR3 DNA reads TGTGCCAGCAGCTTGGAGAGAATAGCGTGGAATGAGCAGTTCTTC.

J is TRBJ2-3 and V is TRBV6-4, with 12 bases that match TRBD2. This CDR3 spans 17 amino acids. The germline V gene has CDR1 MRHNA and CDR2 SNTAGT. V trimming: 0 bases; J trimming: 4 bases; junction bases outside the gene matches: 5. Here the CDR3 DNA reads TGTGCCAGCAGTGACTCGCCTAGCGGGGGGGCGGCAGATACGCAGTATTTT. Translation: CASSDSPSGGAADTQYF.

This chain uses TRBV5-1 with TRBJ2-4; possible D gene TRBD1, 5 bases. Germline CDR1 reads SGHRS; CDR2 reads YFSETQ. Trimming removed 0 bases from V and 8 bases from J, with 12 bases in between. This CDR3 spans 14 amino acids. As DNA, the CDR3 is TGCGCCAGCAGCTTGGGGGGAAAACAGGACATTCAGTACTTC. Translation: CASSLGGKQDIQYF. Using reference TRBV5-1 and TRBJ2-4 for the parts outside the CDR3, the full variable domain is KAGVTQTPRYLIKTRGQQVTLSCSPISGHRSVSWYQQTPGQGLQFLFEYFSETQRNKGNFPGRFSGRQFSNSRSEMNVSTLELGDSALYLCASSLGGKQDIQYFGAGTRLSVL.

There are a few counts of this clone. The chain links TRBV9 to TRBJ1-2; no firm D call. V dropped 4 bases and J dropped 7 bases, with 14 bases sitting between them. Germline V gene data show CDR1 as SGDLS and CDR2 as YYNGEE. The CDR3 has 13 amino acids. The CDR3 nucleotides read TGTGCCAGCAGCCCCCAGGTGGGTGGTGGCTACACCTTC. Its translation: CASSPQVGGGYTF.

This rearrangement joins TRBV18 to TRBJ2-5; weak D call: TRBD1 (7 bases). CDR1 and CDR2 from the germline V gene are KGHSH and LQKENI. Trimming removed 3 bases at V and 5 bases at J, with 13 bases between. This CDR3 region has 14 residues. The CDR3 protein is CASSPRTGGETQYF. Written as DNA, the CDR3 is TGTGCCAGCTCACCCCGGACAGGAGGGGAGACCCAGTACTTC.

The V gene is TRBV5-1, the J gene TRBJ2-7; 15 bases agree with TRBD2. With 2 bases clipped from V and 3 bases from J, the junction kept 3 bases outside the gene matches. There are 16 residues in the CDR3. Germline V CDR1 and CDR2: SGHRS, YFSETQ. CDR3 region: CASSFGTSGGIYEQYF. The CDR3 DNA is TGCGCCAGCAGCTTCGGGACTAGCGGGGGGATCTACGAGCAGTACTTC.

The rearrangement uses TRBV6-4 and TRBJ2-3, with 9 bases that match TRBD2. Germline assignment: CDR1 MRHNA and CDR2 SNTAGT. The V and J ends lost 2 bases and 7 bases, in that order; junction bases with no gene match: 7. The CDR3 is 15 amino acids. Written as DNA, the CDR3 is TGTGCCAGCAGTGACGATGCGGGGGGGCCAAATACGCAGTATTTT. It specifies CASSDDAGGPNTQYF.

The chain links TRBV6-6 to TRBJ1-2, with D perhaps matching TRBD1 (5 bases). Trimming pared 4 bases from V and 4 bases from J, leaving 13 bases between. The CDR3 length is 14 residues. The V gene's germline CDR1 is MNHNY and CDR2 SVGAGI (reference sequence). The CDR3 DNA is TGTGCCAGCAGTTCAGCGCAGGGTAGCTATGGCTACACCTTC. This gives the protein CASSSAQGSYGYTF.

V gene TRBV6-1 combines with J gene TRBJ2-2; 14 bases line up with TRBD2. J was trimmed by 4 bases and V by 5 bases; bases with no gene match: 6. The CDR3 extends over 17 amino acids. Germline-derived CDR1 and CDR2 are MNHNS and SASEGT. In nucleotides, the CDR3 is TGTGCCAGCAGTCAAGGACTAGCGGGGGGCCCCACCGGGGAGCTGTTTTTT. Its protein is CASSQGLAGGPTGELFF.

The genes are TRBV7-6 and TRBJ2-7, with 8 positions matching TRBD1. The CDR3 is 14 residues long. V lost 4 bases to trimming and J lost 4 bases; unmatched junction nucleotides: 6. CDR1 is SGHVS and CDR2 is FNYEAQ in the germline V gene. Written as DNA, the CDR3 is TGTGCCAGCAGCTCTGGACAGGGTCTGTACGAGCAGTACTTC. It encodes CASSSGQGLYEQYF.

The chain carries TRBV6-4 and TRBJ2-1; either TRBD1 or TRBD2 may supply D (7 bases each). Germline CDR1 reads MRHNA; CDR2 reads SNTAGT. This CDR3 is built from 16 residues. V lost 3 bases and J lost 5, with 17 bases in between. As DNA, the CDR3 is TGTGCCAGCAGTGAGGACGCAGGGGGGGGAAACAATGAGCAGTTCTTC. Translated, it gives CASSEDAGGGNNEQFF.

This chain connects TRBV6-1 to TRBJ1-4; 10 nucleotides match TRBD1. The CDR3 totals 17 residues. CDR1 and CDR2 (germline): MNHNS, SASEGT. The V and J ends lost 4 bases and 0 bases, in that order; junction bases with no gene match: 5. This chain's CDR3 is CASSARTGGATNEKLFF. The CDR3, as DNA: TGTGCCAGCAGTGCAAGGACAGGGGGTGCAACTAATGAAAAACTGTTTTTT.

This chain joins TRBV4-1 and TRBJ2-5, with no clear D. This CDR3 is built from 15 residues. The germline gives CDR1 MGHRA, CDR2 YSYEKL. V shed 0 bases and J shed 5 bases, with 13 bases lying between them. CDR3 bases: TGCGCCAGCAGCCAAGATTGGAGCTATAAGGAGACCCAGTACTTC. Protein sequence: CASSQDWSYKETQYF.